The rows below give T cell receptor beta chains drawn from one sample of a study of persistence of HIV-infected CD4 T cells. These receptors have no known antigen. Sequencing was performed with immunoSEQ multiplex PCR; in TCRdb, only in-frame clones are kept and a portion is missing. This sample carries about 35,000 clones, 85% to 90% of them seen once, and the ten largest clones take about 5%. The material was cultured CD4+ T cells from PBMCs, obtained from a patient who received antiretroviral therapy. These receptors originate from an adult with HIV. The donor label of this sample is uncertain. Both conserved end residues are part of each CDR3. The D gene is left open where the match is weak. Clone size, where shown, is once, few, many, or a class for clones that have expanded.

V	J	D	length	size	DNA	CDR3
TRBV2	TRBJ1-6	NA	14	NA	TGTGCCAGCACCCGACTACCAGATAATTCACCCCTCCACTTT	CASTRLPDNSPLHF
TRBV3-1/TRBV3-2	TRBJ2-1	TRBD2	15	NA	TGTGCCAGCAGCCTTGACTCCCGGGGGGTCAATGAGCAGTTCTTC	CASSLDSRGVNEQFF
TRBV2	TRBJ1-2	NA	14	NA	TGTGCCAGCAGTGATAGGCATTCTAACTATGGCTACACCTTC	CASSDRHSNYGYTF
TRBV3-1/TRBV3-2	TRBJ2-7	NA	15	NA	TGTGCCAGCAGCCAACAACCTCTCCAGGGGTACGAGCAGTACTTC	CASSQQPLQGYEQYF
TRBV7-2	TRBJ1-2	TRBD1	13	NA	TGTGCCAGCAGCTCGACAGGGGGCGTTGGCTACACCTTC	CASSSTGGVGYTF
TRBV7-2	TRBJ2-7	TRBD2	16	once	TGTGCCAGCAGCCCCCGGATGAGCGGGGGGTTTAACGAGCAGTACTTC	CASSPRMSGGFNEQYF
TRBV3-1/TRBV3-2	TRBJ2-2	TRBD1	17	NA	TGTGCCAGCAGCCAAGGCCGGCCAGGGGGGAACACCGGGGAGCTGTTTTTT	CASSQGRPGGNTGELFF
TRBV7-3	TRBJ2-1	NA	11	NA	TGTGCCAGCAGCGGTTCTGGGGAGCAGTTCTTC	CASSGSGEQFF
TRBV5-1	TRBJ2-7	NA	13	NA	TGCGCCAGCAGCCAACTGGGAAACTACGAGCAGTACTTC	CASSQLGNYEQYF
TRBV7-9	TRBJ1-2	TRBD1	13	NA	TGTGCCAGCACTCTCAGGGGGGACTATGGCTACACCTTC	CASTLRGDYGYTF
TRBV9	TRBJ2-7	TRBD2	16	NA	TGTGCCAGCAGCGTAGGGGGTAGCGGGGAACCCTACGAGCAGTACTTC	CASSVGGSGEPYEQYF
TRBV3-1/TRBV3-2	TRBJ2-7	TRBD1	14	NA	TGTGCCAGCGGAAGGCAGGGGGCGCAGTACGAGCAGTACTTC	CASGRQGAQYEQYF
TRBV3-1/TRBV3-2	TRBJ1-1	NA	16	few	TGTGCCAGCAGTAGACCGTACAGGGACCCGAACACTGAAGCTTTCTTT	CASSRPYRDPNTEAFF
TRBV3-1/TRBV3-2	TRBJ2-7	NA	13	few	TGTGCCAGCAGCCAAGTCGAGGGTTACGAGCAGTACTTC	CASSQVEGYEQYF
TRBV28	TRBJ2-7	TRBD1	14	NA	TGTGCCAGCTGTACACAGGGGGGCATACACGAGCAGTACTTC	CASCTQGGIHEQYF
TRBV7-3	TRBJ2-1	NA	15	NA	TGTGCCAGCAGGTTGGGCACCAGCTCCTACAATGAGCAGTTCTTC	CASRLGTSSYNEQFF
TRBV7-3	TRBJ2-3	NA	11	NA	TGTGCCAGCAGTTCTACAGGGAGACAGTATTTT	CASSSTGRQYF
TRBV6-5	TRBJ2-5	NA	13	NA	TGTGCCAGCAGAAAGAGTTTAGTGGAGACCCAGTACTTC	CASRKSLVETQYF
TRBV13	TRBJ1-6	NA	15	NA	TGTGCCAGCAGCAAAGGACAGTCTGGTAATTCACCCCTCCACTTT	CASSKGQSGNSPLHF
TRBV11-2	TRBJ2-6	NA	15	once	TGTGCCAGCAGCTTATACAGGGCTGGGGCCAACGTCCTGACTTTC	CASSLYRAGANVLTF
TRBV28	TRBJ1-2	NA	11	NA	TGTGCCAGCGGGGGCCTCTATGGCTACACCTTC	CASGGLYGYTF
TRBV5-1	TRBJ2-1	TRBD2	16	NA	TGCGCCAGCAGTACCGGCGGGGGTATCTTGTACAATGAGCAGTTCTTC	CASSTGGGILYNEQFF
TRBV6-6	TRBJ1-1	TRBD1	16	NA	TGTGCCAGCAGTTGGGGGACAGAAAAGATGAACACTGAAGCTTTCTTT	CASSWGTEKMNTEAFF
TRBV3-1/TRBV3-2	TRBJ2-1	NA	15	NA	TGTGCCAGCAGCCAACAGGGGCCCACAATTCGGGGGCAGTTCTTC	CASSQQGPTIRGQFF
TRBV5-1	TRBJ1-6	NA	15	NA	TGCGCCAGCAGCATCGCCCAGGGATCTGTTGGACCCCTCCACTTT	CASSIAQGSVGPLHF
TRBV7-9	TRBJ2-2	TRBD2	14	NA	TGTGCCAGCAGCTCCGGACTAGCAAACGAGGAGCTGTTTTTT	CASSSGLANEELFF
TRBV9	TRBJ1-2	NA	16	NA	TGTGCCAGCAGCCCCCCGGGACACGTAGTCAACTATGGCTACACCTTC	CASSPPGHVVNYGYTF
TRBV7-3	TRBJ2-2	NA	15	NA	TGTGCCAGCAGCTTAACGTTACAGAACACCGGGGAGCTGTTTTTT	CASSLTLQNTGELFF
TRBV7-2	TRBJ2-3	NA	13	NA	TGTGCCAGCAACCCGACTAGCACAGATACGCAGTATTTT	CASNPTSTDTQYF
TRBV13	TRBJ1-4	TRBD1	18	NA	TGTGCCAGCAGCCGGAGGGACAGCGAGGGGTCAACTAATGAAAAACTGTTTTTT	CASSRRDSEGSTNEKLFF
TRBV5-1	TRBJ1-2	NA	13	NA	TGCGCCAGCAGCCCCGGACAGAACTATGGCTACACCTTC	CASSPGQNYGYTF
TRBV7-8	TRBJ1-3	NA	13	NA	TGTGCCAGCAGCTTAGCCAGTTCGAACACCATATATTTT	CASSLASSNTIYF
TRBV27	TRBJ1-4	TRBD1	17	NA	TGTGCCAGCAGAAGTCGGGCGGGGACAGGAAAAAATGAAAAACTGTTTTTT	CASRSRAGTGKNEKLFF
TRBV10-3	TRBJ2-6	TRBD1	17	NA	TGTGCCATCAGGGGACAGGGGGCTTCCTCTGGGGCCAACGTCCTGACTTTC	CAIRGQGASSGANVLTF
TRBV7-9	TRBJ1-2	TRBD1	18	NA	TGTGCCAGCAGCTTAGCCCAGACCGGGACAGGCCCTTTGGGGGGCTACACCTTC	CASSLAQTGTGPLGGYTF
TRBV18	TRBJ1-2	NA	13	NA	TGTGCCAGCTCACCACAGTTTCCCCCCGGCTACACCTTC	CASSPQFPPGYTF
TRBV6-6	TRBJ2-7	NA	14	NA	TGTGCCAGTATAACCGGGGCTAGCGCTGACGAGCAGTACTTC	CASITGASADEQYF
TRBV2	TRBJ1-4	TRBD1	15	NA	TGTGCCAGCAGTGATTCAGGGGGCGGGAATGAAAAACTGTTTTTT	CASSDSGGGNEKLFF
TRBV29-1	TRBJ2-3	TRBD2	16	NA	TGCAGCGTTGAAGGAGGCGCGGGGGGGCGCACAGATACGCAGTATTTT	CSVEGGAGGRTDTQYF
TRBV9	TRBJ2-2	NA	16	NA	TGTGCCAGCAGCACCCTCCCCGGGGACTACACCGGGGAGCTGTTTTTT	CASSTLPGDYTGELFF
TRBV27	TRBJ1-6	NA	13	NA	TGTGCCAGCCGGGACGGAATTAATTCACCCCTCCACTTT	CASRDGINSPLHF
TRBV5-1	TRBJ1-5	TRBD1	15	NA	TGCGCCAGCAGCAAGGGACAGGGAGGACGGCAGCCCCAGCATTTT	CASSKGQGGRQPQHF
TRBV19	TRBJ2-4	NA	13	NA	TGTGCCAGTAGTAATGAAGCCAAAAACATTCAGTACTTC	CASSNEAKNIQYF
TRBV3-1/TRBV3-2	TRBJ2-1	TRBD2	16	NA	TGTGCCAGCTCGAAGCAACTAGCGGGGGGATACAATGAGCAGTTCTTC	CASSKQLAGGYNEQFF
TRBV19	TRBJ1-5	TRBD1	16	once	TGTGCCAGTAGTAGGACAGGGGGTAAACGCAATCAGCCCCAGCATTTT	CASSRTGGKRNQPQHF
TRBV10-3	TRBJ2-3	NA	14	NA	TGTGCCATCAGGGAGGGACTCCGCACAGATACGCAGTATTTT	CAIREGLRTDTQYF
TRBV28	TRBJ1-6	NA	15	NA	TGTGCCAGCAGTTTCGGGGCCATTTATAATTCACCCCTCCACTTT	CASSFGAIYNSPLHF
TRBV10-3	TRBJ2-6	NA	17	NA	TGTGCCATCAGTGACACTGGTGGGGTCTCTGGGGCCAACGTCCTGACTTTC	CAISDTGGVSGANVLTF
TRBV29-1	TRBJ2-5	NA	12	NA	TGCAGCGTTGAAGGGACTCAAGAGACCCAGTACTTC	CSVEGTQETQYF
TRBV10-3	TRBJ1-6	TRBD1	14	NA	TGTGCCATCAGGATGACAGGGGCGAATTCACCCCTCCACTTT	CAIRMTGANSPLHF
TRBV19	TRBJ2-3	NA	18	NA	TGTGCCAGTAGTATACGGCTCCGTGCCCAGGACAGTACAGATACGCAGTATTTT	CASSIRLRAQDSTDTQYF
TRBV5-5	TRBJ1-4	NA	16	NA	TGTGCCAGCAGCTTGGGCCCACAGGGTGGTAATGAAAAACTGTTTTTT	CASSLGPQGGNEKLFF